This T cell receptor beta chain was captured in a study of blood T cell repertoires in COVID-19. On the study more broadly: The analysed material was cDNA or gDNA that came from T cells, B-cell-depleted T cells, or PBMCs.

Under the authors' procedure: Estimation of nucleated cell counts was performed using reference gene primer amplification. Profiling relied on immunoSEQ multiplex PCR, and the TCRdb table lists in-frame clones only, not all of them. V and J calls and clone size are as listed in that table; D and trimming were resolved from the DNA. The data show over 90,000 clones, with 70% to 90% seen just once and approximately 12% held by the top ten. The CDR3 loop spans 13 amino acids. Losses at the gene ends were 5 bases for V and 4 bases for J; bases not matched to a gene: 4. This chain links TRBV12-3 or TRBV12-4 with TRBJ2-5, with 7 bases aligning to TRBD1. The sample was peripheral blood. This receptor was identified in a woman in her fifties or sixties in a cohort sampled during active or convalescent COVID-19. As DNA, the CDR3 is TGTGCCAGCAGTCTTAACAGGGGAGAGACCCAGTACTTC. Its protein product is CASSLNRGETQYF.